The entry that follows covers one T cell receptor (beta chain) sequence. Its antigen is not known. This entry is derived from a study of T cells expressing NK-cell markers. Across the whole study: Obtained from sorted CD3+CD56+NKG2C+, CD3+CD56+NKG2C- and CD3+CD56-NKG2C+ T cells were the TCR beta repertoires. Out of eight donors sequenced, seven tested HCMV-seropositive and the remaining one seronegative. Overall study results and limits: Whether expanded NKG2C+ T cell clones were HCMV-specific remained unclear. Among a few donors, these clonotypes also ranked first in the CD3+CD56-NKG2C+ fraction.

One entry per CDR3 protein, without DNA, is what TCRdb gives after re-calling the 5' RACE reads. In total, the table holds 440,000 or so distinct CDR3 sequences. The CDR3 has 15 residues. The germline CDR1 and CDR2 sequences are MNHNS and SASEGT. Sequenced sample: blood T cells: a sorted CD56 or NKG2C T cell subset, CD4+ or CD8+ T cells, or bulk PBMC T cells (not recorded which). The chain employs TRBV6-1 and TRBJ2-3; without DNA, the TCRdb call of TRBD1 cannot be checked. This TCR derives from a woman between 18 and 70 years old in good health. The CDR3: CASSTGTGGPDTQYF.